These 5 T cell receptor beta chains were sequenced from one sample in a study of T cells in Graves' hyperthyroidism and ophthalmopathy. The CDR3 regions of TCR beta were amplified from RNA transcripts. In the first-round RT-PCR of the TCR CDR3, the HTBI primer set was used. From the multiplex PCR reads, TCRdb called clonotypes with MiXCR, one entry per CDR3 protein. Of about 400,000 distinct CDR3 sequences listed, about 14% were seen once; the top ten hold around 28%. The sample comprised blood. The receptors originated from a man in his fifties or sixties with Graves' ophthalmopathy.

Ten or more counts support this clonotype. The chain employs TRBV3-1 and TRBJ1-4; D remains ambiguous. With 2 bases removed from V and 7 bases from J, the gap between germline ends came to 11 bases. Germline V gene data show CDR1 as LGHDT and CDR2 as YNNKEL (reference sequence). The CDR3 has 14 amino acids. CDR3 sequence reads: CASSQSRLGEKLFF. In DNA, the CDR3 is TGTGCCAGCAGCCAATCACGGCTGGGTGAAAAACTGTTTTTT.

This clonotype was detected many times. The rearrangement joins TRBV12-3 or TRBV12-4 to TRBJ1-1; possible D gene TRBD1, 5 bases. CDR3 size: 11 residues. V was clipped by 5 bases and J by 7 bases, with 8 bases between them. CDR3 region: CASSEQVEAFF. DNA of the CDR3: TGTGCCAGCAGTGAACAGGTTGAAGCTTTCTTT.

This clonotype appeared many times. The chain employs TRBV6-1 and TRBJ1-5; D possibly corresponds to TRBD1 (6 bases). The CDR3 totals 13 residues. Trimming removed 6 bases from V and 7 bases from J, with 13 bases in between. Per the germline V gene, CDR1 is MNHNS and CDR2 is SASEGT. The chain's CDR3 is CASRQGPRQPQHF. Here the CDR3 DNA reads TGTGCCAGCAGACAGGGCCCGCGGCAGCCCCAGCATTTT.

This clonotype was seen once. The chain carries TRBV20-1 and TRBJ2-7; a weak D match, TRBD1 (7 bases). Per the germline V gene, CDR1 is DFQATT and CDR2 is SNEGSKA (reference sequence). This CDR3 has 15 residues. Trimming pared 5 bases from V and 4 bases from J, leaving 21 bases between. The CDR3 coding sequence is TGCAGTGCTGCGCCCTCAACCCCAGGGGGGTACGAGCAGTACTTC. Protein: CSAAPSTPGGYEQYF.

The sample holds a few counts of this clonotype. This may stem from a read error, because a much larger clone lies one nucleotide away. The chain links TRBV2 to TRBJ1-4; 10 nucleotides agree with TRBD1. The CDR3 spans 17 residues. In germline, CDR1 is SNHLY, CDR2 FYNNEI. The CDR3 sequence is CASAGQGRLATNEELFF. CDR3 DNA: TGTGCCAGCGCGGGACAGGGGAGACTTGCAACTAATGAAGAACTGTTTTTT.